This T cell receptor beta chain is from a study of Ad26.COV2.S vaccination and SARS-CoV-2 variants. Across the study: Once or twice, 56 days apart, Ad26.COV2.S was delivered intramuscularly.

Profiling relied on immunoSEQ multiplex PCR, and the TCRdb table lists in-frame clones only, not all of them. The sample carries 360,000 or so clones, approximately 90% recorded once. The germline V gene has CDR1 SGHTA and CDR2 FQGNSA. The trim removed 5 bases at V and 3 bases at J, leaving 7 bases unmatched. The CDR3 spans 14 residues. This sample's treatment: some 19 received Ad26.COV2.S at low or high dose, single or two shots; roughly five received placebo; per-sample allocation not given. Collection of samples fell on day 63 after the first vaccine or placebo injection. The V gene is TRBV7-2, the J gene TRBJ2-7, with 7 nucleotides matching TRBD1. Sequencing used peripheral blood, obtained in a trial of Ad26.COV2.S vaccine versus placebo. The receptor's source is a person aged 18-65 years who received the Ad26.COV2.S COVID-19 vaccine or a placebo. The CDR3 bases are TGTGCCAGCAGCACGACAGGGAAGGGCTACGAGCAGTACTTC. It translates to CASSTTGKGYEQYF.